The 3 T cell receptor beta chains listed next were all sequenced from one sample in a study of patients and donors after allogeneic stem cell transplantation (TCRdb year 2020). To prepare the library, RT-PCR was applied. Sequencing relied on a NextSeq 550. TCRdb trimmed public reads at Q25 via fastp, called clones via MiXCR and kept in-frame beta chains. Merged by CDR3 protein, the rows form single entries marked with the most common genes and DNA. This sample is represented by over 150,000 distinct CDR3 sequences; more than 35% of them were singletons. Approximately 32% of the sample is in the top ten clones. Material: blood, either unsorted or a sorted T cell fraction (not recorded which). The receptors stem from a human donor who was either an allogeneic HSCT recipient or a stem cell or donor lymphocyte infusion donor (not recorded which). It is not recorded whose cells these are; they may come from a transplant donor.

Concerning this clonotype itself: Compared with germline, one end of the junction differs, possibly owing to a read error. The DNA of the CDR3 is TGTGCCAGCAGCCCATCTGTAAAGGGGGCTGTGGATTTT. It is translated as CASSPSVKGAVDF. This chain connects TRBV7-9 to TRBJ1-5; 7 positions agree with TRBD1. In germline, CDR1 is SEHNR, CDR2 FQNEAQ (reference sequence). The CDR3 is made up of 13 amino acids.

Here the CDR3 DNA reads TGTGCCAGCACCCAGGGGTCGCGCAATCAGCCCCAGCATTTT. It yields the protein CASTQGSRNQPQHF. V is TRBV6-2 or TRBV6-3 and J is TRBJ1-5, with D maybe TRBD1 (6 bases). CDR1 MNHEY and CDR2 SVGEGT come from the germline V gene. V was cut by 7 bases and J by 2 bases, with 12 bases left in between. The CDR3 is 14 amino acids.

The chain carries TRBV9 and TRBJ2-3; 11 bases agree with TRBD1. This CDR3 has 19 residues. The germline V gene has CDR1 SGDLS and CDR2 YYNGEE. The V and J ends lost 2 bases and 3 bases, in that order; junction bases with no gene match: 14. CDR3 loop: CASSVSTGQGVRRTDTQYF. Written as DNA, the CDR3 is TGTGCCAGCAGCGTCTCCACGGGACAGGGGGTCAGGAGGACAGATACGCAGTATTTT.